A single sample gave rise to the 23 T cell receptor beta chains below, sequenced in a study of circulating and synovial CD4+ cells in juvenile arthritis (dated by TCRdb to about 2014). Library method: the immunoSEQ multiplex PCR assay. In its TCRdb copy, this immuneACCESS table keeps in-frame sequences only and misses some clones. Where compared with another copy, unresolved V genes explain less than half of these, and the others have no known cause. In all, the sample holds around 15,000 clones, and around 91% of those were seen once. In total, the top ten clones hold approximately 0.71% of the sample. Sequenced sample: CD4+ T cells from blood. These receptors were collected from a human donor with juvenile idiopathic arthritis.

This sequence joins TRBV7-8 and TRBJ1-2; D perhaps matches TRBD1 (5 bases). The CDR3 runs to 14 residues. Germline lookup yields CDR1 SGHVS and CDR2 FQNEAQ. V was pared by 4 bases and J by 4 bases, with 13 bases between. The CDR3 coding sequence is TGTGCCAGCAGCTCTTTTAGAGACAGCTATGGCTACACCTTC. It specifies CASSSFRDSYGYTF.

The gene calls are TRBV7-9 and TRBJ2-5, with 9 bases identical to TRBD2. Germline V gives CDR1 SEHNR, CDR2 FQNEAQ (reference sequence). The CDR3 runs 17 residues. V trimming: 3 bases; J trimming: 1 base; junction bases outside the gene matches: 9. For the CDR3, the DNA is TGTGCCAGCAGCTTCCACCGACTAGCGGACCTCCAAGAGACCCAGTACTTC. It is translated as CASSFHRLADLQETQYF.

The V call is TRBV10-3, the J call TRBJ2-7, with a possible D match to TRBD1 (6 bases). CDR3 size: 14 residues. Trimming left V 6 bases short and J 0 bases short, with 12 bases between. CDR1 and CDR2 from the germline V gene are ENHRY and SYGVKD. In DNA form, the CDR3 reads TGTGCCATCAGCTCAGGGGTCAGCTCCTACGAGCAGTACTTC. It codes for CAISSGVSSYEQYF.

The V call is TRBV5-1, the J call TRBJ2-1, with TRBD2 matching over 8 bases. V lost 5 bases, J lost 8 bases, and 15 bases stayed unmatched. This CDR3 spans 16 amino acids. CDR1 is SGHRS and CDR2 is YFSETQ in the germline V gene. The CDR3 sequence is CASSYAGGPSSDEQFF. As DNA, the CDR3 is TGCGCCAGCAGTTACGCGGGGGGCCCAAGTTCCGATGAGCAGTTCTTC. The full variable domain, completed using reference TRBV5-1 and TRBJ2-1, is KAGVTQTPRYLIKTRGQQVTLSCSPISGHRSVSWYQQTPGQGLQFLFEYFSETQRNKGNFPGRFSGRQFSNSRSEMNVSTLELGDSALYLCASSYAGGPSSDEQFFGPGTRLTVL.

In DNA form, the CDR3 reads TGTGCCAGCAGCTCCCACCTAGGGGGCGAGGGAGAGACCCAGTACTTC. Its protein is CASSSHLGGEGETQYF. The V gene is TRBV7-2, the J gene TRBJ2-5; TRBD1 agrees at 7 bases. Trimming cost V 4 bases and J 4 bases; bases outside gene matches: 12. The germline gives CDR1 SGHTA, CDR2 FQGNSA. The CDR3 contains 16 residues.

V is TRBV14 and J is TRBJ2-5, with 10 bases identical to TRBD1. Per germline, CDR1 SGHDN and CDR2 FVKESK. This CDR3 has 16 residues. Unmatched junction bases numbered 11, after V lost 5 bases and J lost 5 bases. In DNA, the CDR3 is TGTGCCAGCAGCACATTCAGACAGGGGGCGAGGGAGACCCAGTACTTC. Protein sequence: CASSTFRQGARETQYF.

CDR3 DNA: TGTGCCAGCTCACCCGGGACAGGTTTTGGCTACACCTTC. As protein: CASSPGTGFGYTF. The chain links TRBV18 to TRBJ1-2, with TRBD1 identical over 8 bases. CDR1 and CDR2 from the germline V gene are KGHSH and LQKENI. This CDR3 is 13 amino acids long. V was clipped by 3 bases and J by 7 bases; unmatched bases: 4.

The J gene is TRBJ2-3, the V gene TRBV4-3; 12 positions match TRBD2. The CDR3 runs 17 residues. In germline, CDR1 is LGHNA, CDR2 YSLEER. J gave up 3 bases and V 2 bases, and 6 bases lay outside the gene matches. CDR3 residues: CASSQNLGLAGTDTQYF. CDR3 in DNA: TGCGCCAGCAGCCAAAACCTCGGACTAGCGGGAACAGATACGCAGTATTTT.

The DNA of the CDR3 is TGTGCCAGCAGCCAGACCCGAGCGGACTATGGCTACACCTTC. Its protein is CASSQTRADYGYTF. The rearrangement uses TRBV14 and TRBJ1-2; D remains ambiguous. The CDR3 is 14 amino acids. Germline V gives CDR1 SGHDN, CDR2 FVKESK. Trimming removed 3 bases at V and 3 bases at J, with 11 bases between.

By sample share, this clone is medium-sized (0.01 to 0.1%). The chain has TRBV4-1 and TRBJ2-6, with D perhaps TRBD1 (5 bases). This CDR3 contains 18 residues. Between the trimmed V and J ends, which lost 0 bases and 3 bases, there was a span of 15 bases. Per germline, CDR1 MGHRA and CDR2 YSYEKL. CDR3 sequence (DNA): TGCGCCAGCAGCCAAGACGACAGAGGATTAGTTGGGGCCAACGTCCTGACTTTC. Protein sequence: CASSQDDRGLVGANVLTF.

The CDR3 sequence is CASSRRDSPLHF. The CDR3 DNA reads as TGTGCCAGCAGCCGGCGGGATTCACCCCTCCACTTT. The rearrangement uses TRBV5-4 and TRBJ1-6; no firm D call. Trimming cost V 4 bases and J 8 bases, with 7 bases left between them. Germline CDR1 and CDR2: SGHNT and YYREEE (reference sequence). This CDR3 is built from 12 residues. Combining the CDR3 with reference TRBV5-4 and TRBJ1-6 gives the whole variable domain ETGVTQSPTHLIKTRGQQVTLRCSSQSGHNTVSWYQQALGQGPQFIFQYYREEENGRGNFPPRFSGLQFPNYSSELNVNALELDDSALYLCASSRRDSPLHFGNGTRLTVT.

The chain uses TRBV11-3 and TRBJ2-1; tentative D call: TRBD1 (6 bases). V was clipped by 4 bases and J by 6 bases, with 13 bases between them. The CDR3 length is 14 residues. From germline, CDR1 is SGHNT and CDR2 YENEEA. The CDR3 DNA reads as TGTGCCAGCAGCTCTTCCGGGACACCCAATGAGCAGTTCTTC. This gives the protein CASSSSGTPNEQFF.

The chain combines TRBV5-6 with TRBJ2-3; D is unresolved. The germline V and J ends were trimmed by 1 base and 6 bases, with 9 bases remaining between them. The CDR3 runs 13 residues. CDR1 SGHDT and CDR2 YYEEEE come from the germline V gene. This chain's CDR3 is CASSLYERDTQYF. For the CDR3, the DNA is TGTGCCAGCAGCTTGTATGAACGGGATACGCAGTATTTT.

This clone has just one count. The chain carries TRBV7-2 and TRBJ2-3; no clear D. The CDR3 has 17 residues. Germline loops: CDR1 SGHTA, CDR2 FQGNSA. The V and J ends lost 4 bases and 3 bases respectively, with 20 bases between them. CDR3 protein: CASSSNLRSLMTDTQYF. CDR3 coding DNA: TGTGCCAGCAGCTCTAATCTCCGCTCTCTCATGACAGATACGCAGTATTTT. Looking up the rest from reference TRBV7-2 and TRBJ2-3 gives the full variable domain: GAGVSQSPSNKVTEKGKDVELRCDPISGHTALYWYRQSLGQGLEFLIYFQGNSAPDKSGLPSDRFSAERTGGSVSTLTIQRTQQEDSAVYLCASSSNLRSLMTDTQYFGPGTRLTVL.

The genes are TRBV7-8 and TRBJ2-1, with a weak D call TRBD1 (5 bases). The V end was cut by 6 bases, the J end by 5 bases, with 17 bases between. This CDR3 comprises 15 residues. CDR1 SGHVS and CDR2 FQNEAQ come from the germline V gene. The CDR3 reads CASSYRRGSDNEQFF. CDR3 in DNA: TGTGCCAGCAGTTATCGAAGGGGTTCGGACAATGAGCAGTTCTTC.

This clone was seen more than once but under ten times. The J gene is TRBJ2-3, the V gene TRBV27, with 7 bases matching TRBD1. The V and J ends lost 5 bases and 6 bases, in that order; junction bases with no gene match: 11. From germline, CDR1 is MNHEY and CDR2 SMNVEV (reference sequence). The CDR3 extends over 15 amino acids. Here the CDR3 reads CASSRRQGFLDTQYF. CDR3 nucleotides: TGTGCCAGCAGTCGCAGACAGGGTTTTTTGGATACGCAGTATTTT.

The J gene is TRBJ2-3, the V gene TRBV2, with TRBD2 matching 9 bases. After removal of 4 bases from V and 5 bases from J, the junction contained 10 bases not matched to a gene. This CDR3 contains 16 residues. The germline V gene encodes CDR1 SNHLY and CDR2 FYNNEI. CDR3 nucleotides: TGTGCCAGCAGTGTCGCCGGGACTAGCCGGGGAGATACGCAGTATTTT. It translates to CASSVAGTSRGDTQYF.

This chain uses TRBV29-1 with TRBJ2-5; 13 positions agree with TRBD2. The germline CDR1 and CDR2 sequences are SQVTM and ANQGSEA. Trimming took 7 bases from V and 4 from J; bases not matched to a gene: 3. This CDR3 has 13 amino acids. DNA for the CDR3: TGCAGCGCCAGGACTAGCGGGAGAGAGACCCAGTACTTC. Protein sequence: CSARTSGRETQYF. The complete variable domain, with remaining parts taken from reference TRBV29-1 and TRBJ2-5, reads SAVISQKPSRDICQRGTSLTIQCQVDSQVTMMFWYRQQPGQSLTLIATANQGSEATYESGFVIDKFPISRPNLTFSTLTVSNMSPEDSSIYLCSARTSGRETQYFGPGTRLLVL.

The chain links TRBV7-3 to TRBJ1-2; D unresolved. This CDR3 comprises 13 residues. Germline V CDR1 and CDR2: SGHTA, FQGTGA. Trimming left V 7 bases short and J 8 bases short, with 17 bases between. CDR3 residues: CASTFAGVTGYTF. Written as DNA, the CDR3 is TGTGCCAGCACCTTCGCCGGGGTGACGGGCTACACCTTC.

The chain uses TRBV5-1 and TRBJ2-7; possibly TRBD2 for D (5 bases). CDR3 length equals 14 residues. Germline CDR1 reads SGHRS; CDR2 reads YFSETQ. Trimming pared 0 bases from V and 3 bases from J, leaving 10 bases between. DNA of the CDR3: TGCGCCAGCAGCTTGGAGGCGACTATCTACGAGCAGTACTTC. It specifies CASSLEATIYEQYF.

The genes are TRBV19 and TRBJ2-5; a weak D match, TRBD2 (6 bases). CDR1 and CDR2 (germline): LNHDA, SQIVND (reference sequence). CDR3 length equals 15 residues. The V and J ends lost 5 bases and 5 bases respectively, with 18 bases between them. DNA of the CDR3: TGTGCCAGTAGTTGGGACTCGCCATCGGGGGAGACCCAGTACTTC. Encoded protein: CASSWDSPSGETQYF.

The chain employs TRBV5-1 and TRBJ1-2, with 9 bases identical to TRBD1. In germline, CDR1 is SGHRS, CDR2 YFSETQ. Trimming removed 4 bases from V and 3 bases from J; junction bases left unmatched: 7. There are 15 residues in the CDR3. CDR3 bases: TGCGCCAGCAGCCCCGGGACAGGGTCTTACTATGGCTACACCTTC. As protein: CASSPGTGSYYGYTF. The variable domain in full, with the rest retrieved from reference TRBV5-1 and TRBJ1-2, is KAGVTQTPRYLIKTRGQQVTLSCSPISGHRSVSWYQQTPGQGLQFLFEYFSETQRNKGNFPGRFSGRQFSNSRSEMNVSTLELGDSALYLCASSPGTGSYYGYTFGSGTRLTVV.

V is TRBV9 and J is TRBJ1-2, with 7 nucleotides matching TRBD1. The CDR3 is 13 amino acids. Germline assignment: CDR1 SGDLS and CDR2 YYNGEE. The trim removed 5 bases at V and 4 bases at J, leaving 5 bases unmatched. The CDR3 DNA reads TGTGCCAGCAGTTCAGACAGGGTCTATGGCTACACCTTC. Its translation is CASSSDRVYGYTF.